This T cell receptor (beta chain) originates from a study of PD-L1 blockade in urothelial cancer. Study summary: Patients with male sex and bladder-origin urothelial cancer accounted for most of the 29 enrolled. Median T cell yield from blood was 110,000 to 150,000.

CDR1 is SNHLY and CDR2 is FYNNEI in the germline V gene. This CDR3 has 12 amino acids. J was trimmed by 8 bases and V by 5 bases; bases with no gene match: 5. Described time point: peripheral blood 6 weeks after treatment start. Sequencing used immunoSEQ multiplex PCR; TCRdb keeps in-frame clones, though not all of them. The sample shows approximately 120,000 clones, about 82% of them seen only once. The chain is built from TRBV2 and TRBJ1-2; TRBD1 matches at 7 bases. This material consisted of PBMCs, taken around atezolizumab (anti-PD-L1) treatment. The clonotype was recovered from a man in his forties or fifties with urothelial cancer. In DNA, the CDR3 is TGTGCCAGCAGTAGACAGGGCGGCGGCTACACCTTC. This gives the protein CASSRQGGGYTF.